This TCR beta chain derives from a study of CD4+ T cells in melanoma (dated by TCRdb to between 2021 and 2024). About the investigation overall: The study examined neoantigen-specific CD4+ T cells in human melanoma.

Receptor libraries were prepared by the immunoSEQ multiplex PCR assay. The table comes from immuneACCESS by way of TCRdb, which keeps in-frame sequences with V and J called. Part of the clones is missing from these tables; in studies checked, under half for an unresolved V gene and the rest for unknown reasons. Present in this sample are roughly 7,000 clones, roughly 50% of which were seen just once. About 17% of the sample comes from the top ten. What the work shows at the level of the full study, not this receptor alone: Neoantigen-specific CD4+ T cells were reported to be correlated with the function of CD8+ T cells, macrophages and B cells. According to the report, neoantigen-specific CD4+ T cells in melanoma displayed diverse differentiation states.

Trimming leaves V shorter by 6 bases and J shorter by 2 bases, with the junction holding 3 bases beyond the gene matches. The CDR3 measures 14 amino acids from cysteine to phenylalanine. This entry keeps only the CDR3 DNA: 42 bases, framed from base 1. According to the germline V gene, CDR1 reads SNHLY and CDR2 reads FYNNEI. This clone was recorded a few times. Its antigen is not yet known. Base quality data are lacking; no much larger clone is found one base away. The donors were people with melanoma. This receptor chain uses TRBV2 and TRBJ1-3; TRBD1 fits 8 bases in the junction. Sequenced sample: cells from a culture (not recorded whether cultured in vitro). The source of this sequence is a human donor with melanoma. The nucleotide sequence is TGTGCCAGCAGGGCGACAGGGGCTGGAAACACCATATATTTT. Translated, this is CASRATGAGNTIYF. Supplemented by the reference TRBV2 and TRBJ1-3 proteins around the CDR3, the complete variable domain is EPEVTQTPSHQVTQMGQEVILRCVPISNHLYFYWYRQILGQKVEFLVSFYNNEISEKSEIFDDQFSVERPDGSNFTLKIRSTKLEDSAMYFCASRATGAGNTIYFGEGSWLTVV.